These 8 T cell receptor beta chains share one sample of origin, sequenced in a study of T cells in localized non-small cell lung cancer. Assay used: immunoSEQ multiplex PCR; TCRdb lists only in-frame clones, some missing. Counted here are around 1,400 clones, roughly a third occurring once; the ten biggest clones make up 15%. The material was normal lung tissue next to the tumor, obtained before any cancer treatment. Receptors were obtained from a female donor of 60 years or more with stage I lung adenocarcinoma.

This clone came up a few times. V gene TRBV11-3 combines with J gene TRBJ1-6; 7 nucleotides line up with TRBD1. The germline CDR1 and CDR2 sequences are SGHNT and YENEEA. This CDR3 has 15 residues. V dropped 3 bases and J dropped 5; count of bases not matched to a gene: 4. This CDR3 is CASSFDRANNSPLHF. In nucleotides, the CDR3 is TGTGCCAGCAGCTTTGACAGGGCTAATAATTCACCCCTCCACTTT.

This clone was recorded a few times. The V call is TRBV6-8, the J call TRBJ1-5; D is undetermined. The CDR3 spans 12 residues. The germline V gene encodes CDR1 MNHGY and CDR2 SAAAGT. The ends were cut back, 7 bases at V and 6 bases at J, with 10 bases in the middle. The CDR3 protein is CASNKLSQPQHF. Here the CDR3 DNA reads TGTGCCAGCAACAAACTCAGTCAGCCCCAGCATTTT.

V and J are TRBV6-8 and TRBJ1-1; TRBD1 is a possible D gene (6 bases). The length of the CDR3 is 15 residues. In germline, CDR1 is MNHGY, CDR2 SAAAGT. Trimming removed 6 bases from V and 5 bases from J, with 19 bases in between. The chain's CDR3 is CASSSQGPGVTEAFF. The CDR3 DNA reads TGTGCCAGCAGCTCCCAAGGTCCAGGGGTGACTGAAGCTTTCTTT.

The chain couples TRBV19 to TRBJ1-5; D unclear. Germline CDR1 LNHDA, CDR2 SQIVND (reference sequence). The V gene lost 9 bases and the J gene lost 0 bases, with 12 bases spanning the gap. This CDR3 is 14 amino acids long. In DNA form, the CDR3 reads TGTGCCAGCGATACCCGGGATAGCAATCAGCCCCAGCATTTT. This encodes CASDTRDSNQPQHF.

This clone is large in the sample. V is TRBV28 and J is TRBJ2-5, with a possible D match to TRBD1 (6 bases). The germline gives CDR1 MDHEN, CDR2 SYDVKM. Between the trimmed V and J ends, which lost 2 bases and 3 bases, there was a span of 16 bases. The CDR3 contains 16 residues. CDR3 sequence (DNA): TGTGCCAGCAGTTTAGGGGGCAGCGCCTGGGAAGAGACCCAGTACTTC. It yields the protein CASSLGGSAWEETQYF.

This clone rates as medium-sized. The rearrangement uses TRBV11-3 and TRBJ2-3; 7 bases match TRBD2. This CDR3 comprises 15 residues. Germline V CDR1 and CDR2: SGHNT, YENEEA. The V and J ends lost 1 base and 1 base, in that order; junction bases with no gene match: 2. CDR3 region: CASSLGSGGTDTQYF. The CDR3 DNA is TGTGCCAGCAGCTTAGGGAGCGGGGGCACAGATACGCAGTATTTT.

This clone was seen once. V usage is TRBV19 and J usage is TRBJ1-5, with a possible D match to TRBD1 (5 bases). The CDR3 runs to 16 residues. The V and J ends lost 3 bases and 5 bases respectively, with 17 bases between them. In germline, CDR1 is LNHDA, CDR2 SQIVND (reference sequence). CDR3 residues: CASSIRSGGGHQPQHF. DNA for the CDR3: TGTGCCAGTAGTATTCGGTCCGGGGGGGGTCATCAGCCCCAGCATTTT.

This chain joins TRBV19 and TRBJ1-1; 8 bases line up with TRBD1. Germline CDR1 reads LNHDA; CDR2 reads SQIVND (reference sequence). The CDR3 spans 14 residues. V gave up 4 bases and J gave up 7 bases; unmatched junction bases: 8. The CDR3 sequence: CASSKDRASNEAFF. CDR3 in DNA: TGTGCCAGTAGTAAGGACAGGGCCTCCAATGAAGCTTTCTTT.